Sequencing of this TCR beta chain was carried out in a study of neurological immune-mediated disorders (dated by TCRdb to the late 2010s). For the study in its entirety: Among the approximately 35 multiple sclerosis patients, relapsing-remitting MS was present in around 31 and secondary progressive MS was present in 3. Using UMI-based sequencing, the study compared peripheral blood TCR-beta repertoires from patients with HTLV-I-associated myelopathy (HAM/TSP), patients with multiple sclerosis, and healthy controls. The 95 to 110 TCR-beta libraries covered PBMC samples along with longitudinal samples, technical triplicates, and paired sorted CD4+ and CD8+ T-cell subsets. The cohort included approximately 68 subjects: approximately 15 with HAM/TSP, approximately 34 with multiple sclerosis, and around 20 healthy controls.

cDNA was synthesized by template-switch 5'RACE using a primer carrying a 10-nucleotide random unique molecular identifier by which each TCR transcript was tagged. Every sequencing run covered 15-18 subjects and yielded more than 160 million TCR-beta sequences. The RNeasy kit was used to extract total RNA. The KAPA Real-time Library Amplification kit was used to amplify TCR-beta VDJ regions with primers for the TCR constant region and the 5'RACE anchor. A first PCR added sample indexes and Illumina adaptors, and a second PCR then raised library yield. After Ampure bead purification, the roughly 650 bp TCR product was size-selected on a 2% E-gel SizeSelection system. Before pooling, library quality was checked on a Bioanalyzer, concentration was measured with Qubit, and libraries were quantified with the Kapa Library Quantification kit. An Illumina HiSeq 2500 was used to sequence the libraries paired-end at 2 x 150 bp. To increase sequence diversity, roughly 23-30% phiX was spiked into each library pool. In the original analysis: The UMI-based MiGEC pipeline processed quality-filtered reads and removed over 75% of raw TCR sequences during error correction. VDJ genes were aligned to IMGT germline references, and each clonotype was defined by a unique CDR3 amino acid sequence together with V-J genes. Clonal expansion, Shannon diversity, and CDR3 relatedness (CalcPairwiseDistances, ClusterSamples) were evaluated with VDJtools, and phylogenetic trees were built with CLCbio workbench. A clone was classed as expanded if it had 8 or more unique UMIs, a cutoff based on coefficient-of-variation modelling across technical triplicates. The public sequencing data were trimmed at Q25 with fastp and processed into clonotypes with MiXCR by TCRdb, which kept only in-frame beta chains. Each CDR3 protein appears once, grouped with its most common genes and DNA. The V and J calls reflect TCRdb's pipeline rather than the authors' work. The sample has about 55,000 distinct CDR3 sequences on record, over 3.5% of them singletons. The ten largest make up roughly 2% of the sample.

This clonotype has at least ten counts. It lacks a known antigen. No much larger clone is present one base from it, and per-base qualities are unavailable. Sorted-subset TCR libraries were prepared from roughly 940,000 sorted CD4+ or CD8+ T cells. Multiple sclerosis patients were enrolled in a US clinical protocol under which disease progression was evaluated by magnetic resonance imaging. Peripheral blood was subjected to Ficoll-Hypaque density gradient centrifugation to isolate PBMCs, which were then cryopreserved in liquid nitrogen. The study also sequenced paired sorted CD4+ and CD8+ subsets from healthy controls, HAM/TSP patients and MS patients. On the study overall, not on this receptor specifically: In a phylogenetic analysis, the repertoires of 18 out of 34 MS patients fell into a single cluster of related CDR3 sequences, pointing to a possible signature at the repertoire level. TCR clonal expansion was highest in HAM/TSP patients and lowest in MS patients, with MS patients falling below even healthy controls. No identical CDR3 amino acid sequences were shared among expanded clones across subjects, suggesting private TCR-beta repertoires in all groups. No association of the MS cluster with clinical or MRI features was observed, and the need for larger cohorts was stated by the authors.

The sequencing sample was made of CD4+ T cells from blood. This receptor was obtained from a woman between 35 and 50 years old with multiple sclerosis.

This receptor carries the CDR3 CASSQSGTDSYNEQFF. The bases are TGTGCCAGCAGCCAGTCGGGGACGGACTCCTACAATGAGCAGTTCTTC. In this chain, TRBV4-2 is recombined with TRBJ2-1; the D gene is tentatively TRBD1 or TRBD2, each matching 5 bases. CDR1 LGHNA and CDR2 YNFKEQ were looked up in the germline V gene. V sheds 3 bases and J sheds 0 bases, leaving 12 bases between their ends. The CDR3 numbers 16 residues from cysteine through phenylalanine. The CDR3 DNA has 48 bases and is translated from base 1.